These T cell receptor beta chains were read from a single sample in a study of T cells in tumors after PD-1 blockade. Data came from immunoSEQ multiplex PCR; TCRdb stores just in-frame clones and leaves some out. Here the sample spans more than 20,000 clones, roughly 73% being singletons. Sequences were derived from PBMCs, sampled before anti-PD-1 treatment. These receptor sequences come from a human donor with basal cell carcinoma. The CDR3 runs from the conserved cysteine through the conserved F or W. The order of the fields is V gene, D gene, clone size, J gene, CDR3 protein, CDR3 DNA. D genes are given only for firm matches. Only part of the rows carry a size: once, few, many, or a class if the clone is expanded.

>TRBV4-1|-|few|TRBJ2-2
CASREGGLTGAGELFF
TGCGCCAGCAGAGAGGGAGGCCTAACGGGGGCCGGGGAGCTGTTTTTT
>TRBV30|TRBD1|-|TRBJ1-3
CAWKGAGNTIYF
TGTGCCTGGAAGGGGGCCGGAAACACCATATATTTT
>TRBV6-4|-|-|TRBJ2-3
CASSDAGGSTDTQYF
TGTGCCAGCAGTGACGCGGGTGGCAGCACAGATACGCAGTATTTT
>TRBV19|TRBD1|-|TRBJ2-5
CASSIQQGAQGETQYF
TGTGCCAGTAGTATCCAACAGGGGGCCCAGGGGGAGACCCAGTACTTC
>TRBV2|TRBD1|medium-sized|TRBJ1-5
CASSGDRGSQPQHF
TGTGCCAGCAGTGGAGACAGGGGAAGTCAGCCCCAGCATTTT
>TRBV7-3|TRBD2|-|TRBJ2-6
CASSYQLAPSGANVLTF
TGTGCCAGCAGCTATCAACTAGCGCCCTCTGGGGCCAACGTCCTGACTTTC
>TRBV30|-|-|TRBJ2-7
CAWSPPVTGRSYEQYF
TGTGCCTGGAGTCCCCCGGTTACAGGGCGATCCTACGAGCAGTACTTC
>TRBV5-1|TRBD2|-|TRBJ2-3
CASSLSGSTKDTQYF
TGCGCCAGCAGCCTTAGCGGGAGTACGAAAGATACGCAGTATTTT
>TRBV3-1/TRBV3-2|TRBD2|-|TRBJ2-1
CASSGQAGVSYNEQFF
TGTGCCAGCAGTGGCCAAGCGGGAGTCTCCTACAATGAGCAGTTCTTC
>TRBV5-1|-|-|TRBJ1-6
CASSFSSGGGDSPLHF
TGCGCCAGCAGCTTTTCTTCGGGAGGGGGAGATTCACCCCTCCACTTT
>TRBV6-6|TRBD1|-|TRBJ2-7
CASSYGQGSYEQYF
TGTGCCAGCAGTTATGGACAGGGCTCCTACGAGCAGTACTTC
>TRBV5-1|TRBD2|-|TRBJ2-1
CASSSSGRAPQDEQFF
TGCGCCAGCAGCTCTAGCGGGAGGGCCCCACAGGATGAGCAGTTCTTC
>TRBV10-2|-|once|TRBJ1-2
CASSESPVHGYTF
TGCGCCAGCAGTGAGTCCCCGGTTCATGGCTACACCTTC
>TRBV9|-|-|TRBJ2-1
CASSVEAADNEQFF
TGTGCCAGCAGCGTAGAAGCGGCTGACAATGAGCAGTTCTTC
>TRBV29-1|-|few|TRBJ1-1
CSVARGTEAFF
TGCAGCGTTGCTCGGGGGACTGAAGCTTTCTTT
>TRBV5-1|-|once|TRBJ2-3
CASSQDAHSDTDTQYF
TGCGCCAGCAGCCAGGATGCACACAGCGACACAGATACGCAGTATTTT
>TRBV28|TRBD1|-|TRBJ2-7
CASRTHRDREYEQYF
TGTGCCAGCAGAACCCACCGGGACAGGGAATACGAGCAGTACTTC
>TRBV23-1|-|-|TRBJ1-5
CASCRPDRHENNQPQHF
TGCGCCAGCTGTCGGCCGGACAGACATGAAAATAATCAGCCCCAGCATTTT
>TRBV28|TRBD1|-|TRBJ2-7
CASRRTTGGAYEQYF
TGTGCCAGCAGAAGGACGACAGGGGGCGCCTACGAGCAGTACTTC
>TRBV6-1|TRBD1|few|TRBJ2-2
CASSDGQDAGELFF
TGTGCCAGCAGTGACGGACAGGATGCCGGGGAGCTGTTTTTT
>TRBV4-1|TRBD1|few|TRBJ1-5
CASSERTGVVWPQHF
TGCGCCAGCAGCGAACGGACAGGGGTTGTGTGGCCCCAGCATTTT
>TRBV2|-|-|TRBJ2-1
CACCHGGAGEGSSYNEQFF
TGTGCCTGCTGTCATGGGGGGGCGGGGGAGGGGAGCTCCTACAATGAGCAGTTCTTC
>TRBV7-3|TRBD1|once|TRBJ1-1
CASSKQGAGTEAFF
TGTGCCAGCAGCAAACAGGGGGCTGGCACTGAAGCTTTCTTT
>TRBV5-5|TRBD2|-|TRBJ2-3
CASKTLAGAGDTQYF
TGTGCCAGCAAAACTCTAGCGGGGGCTGGAGATACGCAGTATTTT
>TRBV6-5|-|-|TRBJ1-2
CASSIDRFRGYTF
TGTGCCAGCAGTATTGACAGGTTTCGAGGCTACACCTTC
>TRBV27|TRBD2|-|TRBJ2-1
CASSRRLASLNEQFF
TGTGCCAGCAGTCGTCGACTAGCCTCCCTCAATGAGCAGTTCTTC
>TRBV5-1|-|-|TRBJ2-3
CASSTEQSTDTQYF
TGCGCCAGCAGCACTGAACAGAGCACAGATACGCAGTATTTT